A single sample gave rise to the 14 T cell receptor beta chains below, sequenced in a study of T cell changes during pregnancy in multiple sclerosis (dated 2019 in TCRdb). Library preparation employed the immunoSEQ multiplex PCR assay. What TCRdb holds here is the immuneACCESS table cut down to in-frame rearrangements. Part of the clones is not present; checked against another copy, under half of the missing clones reflect an unresolved V gene, and the others are unexplained. This sample is represented by fewer than 30,000 clones; just over 90% of them were singletons. The ten largest clones take up approximately 5.9% of the sample. The material sequenced was CD8+ T cells from peripheral blood mononuclear cells, taken before pregnancy. These TCRs come from a female donor with multiple sclerosis, enrolled in a pregnancy study.

The chain combines TRBV4-1 with TRBJ2-7; TRBD1 agrees at 9 bases. Germline CDR1 MGHRA, CDR2 YSYEKL. Losses at the gene ends were 11 bases for V and 3 bases for J; bases not matched to a gene: 8. This CDR3 has 13 residues. CDR3 nucleotide sequence: TGCGCCTCCTGGAGGGACAGGGACTACGAGCAGTACTTC. This sequence encodes CASWRDRDYEQYF.

The rearrangement joins TRBV18 to TRBJ1-5, with D perhaps TRBD1 (5 bases). Germline-derived CDR1 and CDR2 are KGHSH and LQKENI. The V end lost 2 bases, the J end lost 5 bases, and 7 bases lay between the germline ends. The CDR3 spans 13 residues. This CDR3 is CASSPDRYQPQHF. CDR3 DNA sequence: TGTGCCAGCTCACCAGACAGATATCAGCCCCAGCATTTT.

This clone has a single count. DNA of the CDR3: TGTGCCAGCAGCTTAGATGTGCCGAGTGAAGCTTTCTTT. This translates into CASSLDVPSEAFF. The V and J genes are TRBV5-5 and TRBJ1-1; D is undetermined. Germline lookup yields CDR1 SGHKS and CDR2 YYEKEE (reference sequence). This CDR3 is 13 amino acids long. V was clipped by 2 bases and J by 7 bases, with 12 bases between them.

This chain links TRBV7-3 with TRBJ2-7; 7 nucleotides line up with TRBD2. Germline values: CDR1 SGHTA, CDR2 FQGTGA. The ends lost 4 bases at V and 3 bases at J; junction bases unmatched: 12. The length of the CDR3 is 16 residues. The DNA of the CDR3 is TGTGCCAGCAGCTCCGGTGCGGGGGTCGAGAACTACGAGCAGTACTTC. This sequence encodes CASSSGAGVENYEQYF.

The chain joins TRBV7-6 to TRBJ2-7, with unresolved D. V lost 1 base and J lost 1, with 8 bases in between. This CDR3 has 14 amino acids. Germline CDR1 and CDR2: SGHVS and FNYEAQ. DNA for the CDR3: TGTGCCAGCAGCTTAGAGCCGACTTCCTACGAGCAGTACTTC. This sequence encodes CASSLEPTSYEQYF.

The chain has TRBV5-4 and TRBJ2-5, with TRBD2 identical over 7 bases. The V and J ends lost 1 base and 2 bases, in that order; junction bases with no gene match: 11. CDR1 is SGHNT and CDR2 is YYREEE in the germline V gene (reference sequence). The CDR3 sequence is 17 residues long. The CDR3 coding sequence is TGTGCCAGCAGCTTGTCGGGTAGCGGGCCTTATCAAGAGACCCAGTACTTC. Its translation is CASSLSGSGPYQETQYF.

The rearrangement joins TRBV11-2 to TRBJ2-5; D is perhaps TRBD1 (5 bases). The CDR3 consists of 15 residues. V was trimmed by 2 bases and J by 3 bases, leaving 13 bases between them. Germline values: CDR1 SGHAT, CDR2 FQNNGV. The CDR3, as DNA: TGTGCCAGCAGCTTAAGGGGTAACTCAGAAGAGACCCAGTACTTC. Its protein product is CASSLRGNSEETQYF.

V gene TRBV11-3 combines with J gene TRBJ2-7; 9 bases match TRBD2. The V and J ends lost 1 base and 5 bases, in that order; junction bases with no gene match: 9. CDR3 length equals 16 residues. Germline CDR1 SGHNT, CDR2 YENEEA. DNA of the CDR3: TGTGCCAGCAGCTTAGGTCGCGGGAGGGGGCAAGACGAGCAGTACTTC. Protein: CASSLGRGRGQDEQYF.

V is TRBV11-3 and J is TRBJ2-2; D is uncertain. Germline V gene data show CDR1 as SGHNT and CDR2 as YENEEA. V was trimmed by 2 bases and J by 5 bases, leaving 9 bases between them. This CDR3 contains 14 residues. CDR3 protein: CASSLNSLTGELFF. CDR3 coding DNA: TGTGCCAGCAGCTTAAACAGTCTTACCGGGGAGCTGTTTTTT. Looking up the rest from reference TRBV11-3 and TRBJ2-2 gives the full variable domain: EAGVVQSPRYKIIEKKQPVAFWCNPISGHNTLYWYLQNLGQGPELLIRYENEEAVDDSQLPKDRFSAERLKGVDSTLKIQPAELGDSAVYLCASSLNSLTGELFFGEGSRLTVL.

The CDR3: CASSPNNEQFF. DNA of the CDR3: TGTGCCAGCAGCCCCAACAATGAGCAGTTCTTC. The rearrangement joins TRBV9 to TRBJ2-1, with no clear D. V lost 4 bases and J lost 5, with 4 bases in between. The CDR3 spans 11 residues. Germline lookup yields CDR1 SGDLS and CDR2 YYNGEE.

J is TRBJ2-3 and V is TRBV5-1; 8 positions agree with TRBD2. V shed 3 bases and J 6 bases; nucleotides not matched to a gene: 9. The CDR3 is 15 amino acids. Germline CDR1 reads SGHRS; CDR2 reads YFSETQ. CDR3 bases: TGCGCCAGCAGCTCCGCCGGGACTAGTTTTGATACGCAGTATTTT. Protein: CASSSAGTSFDTQYF.

The rearrangement uses TRBV9 and TRBJ2-7; 13 bases agree with TRBD2. V shed 2 bases and J 1 base; nucleotides not matched to a gene: 3. The CDR3 length is 16 residues. The V gene's germline CDR1 is SGDLS and CDR2 YYNGEE. This CDR3 reads CASSVGGLAGSYEQYF. The CDR3 region has the DNA TGTGCCAGCAGCGTGGGGGGACTAGCGGGATCCTACGAGCAGTACTTC.

This clone was counted once. The CDR3 reads CASSVAPGGDAFF. In DNA form, the CDR3 reads TGTGCCAGCAGCGTAGCTCCAGGGGGCGATGCTTTCTTT. The gene calls are TRBV9 and TRBJ1-1; 8 nucleotides match TRBD1. Germline V gene lookup returns CDR1 SGDLS and CDR2 YYNGEE. This CDR3 spans 13 amino acids. After removal of 0 bases from V and 11 bases from J, the junction contained 6 bases not matched to a gene.

The chain combines TRBV7-9 with TRBJ1-2, with a tentative D call TRBD1 (6 bases). The CDR3 is made up of 15 amino acids. The germline V gene encodes CDR1 SEHNR and CDR2 FQNEAQ (reference sequence). Trimming cost V 4 bases and J 1 base, with 13 bases left between them. The chain's CDR3 is CASSSGDQVNYGYTF. The DNA of the CDR3 is TGTGCCAGCAGCTCAGGGGATCAGGTTAACTATGGCTACACCTTC. The variable domain in full, completed from reference TRBV7-9 and TRBJ1-2, reads DTGVSQNPRHKITKRGQNVTFRCDPISEHNRLYWYRQTLGQGPEFLTYFQNEAQLEKSRLLSDRFSAERPKGSFSTLEIQRTEQGDSAMYLCASSSGDQVNYGYTFGSGTRLTVV.